The 27 T cell receptor beta chains presented below share a single source sample, sequenced in a study of blood T cell repertoires in COVID-19. The data were produced by immunoSEQ multiplex PCR, yet TCRdb's version contains in-frame clones alone and is incomplete. The repertoire has 330,000 or so clones, around nine tenths of them found once; the top ten carry 1%. What was sequenced was PBMCs or T cells enriched from blood (not recorded which). The receptors stem from a woman younger than 45 who had been exposed to COVID-19.

This chain connects TRBV15 to TRBJ1-2, with TRBD1 matching 9 bases. The CDR3 is 16 amino acids. V lost 6 bases, J lost 8 bases, and 16 bases stayed unmatched. The germline V gene has CDR1 LNHNV and CDR2 YYDKDF (reference sequence). CDR3 amino acids: CATSPLDPGQGEGYTF. The CDR3 DNA reads TGTGCCACCAGTCCACTTGACCCGGGACAGGGCGAAGGCTACACCTTC. Variable domain in full (rest from reference TRBV15 and TRBJ1-2): DAMVIQNPRYQVTQFGKPVTLSCSQTLNHNVMYWYQQKSSQAPKLLFHYYDKDFNNEADTPDNFQSRRPNTSFCFLDIRSPGLGDTAMYLCATSPLDPGQGEGYTFGSGTRLTVV.

This CDR3 reads CSVELVFTDTQYF. The CDR3 DNA reads TGCAGCGTTGAGTTAGTTTTTACGGATACGCAGTATTTT. The chain employs TRBV29-1 and TRBJ2-3; D remains ambiguous. The CDR3 has 13 residues. The V end lost 3 bases, the J end lost 6 bases, and 13 bases lay between the germline ends. The germline CDR1 and CDR2 sequences are SQVTM and ANQGSEA.

The rearrangement links TRBV24-1 to TRBJ2-1; TRBD2 aligns across 12 bases. The ends lost 4 bases at V and 1 base at J; junction bases unmatched: 10. This CDR3 has 19 amino acids. Germline CDR1 is KGHDR and CDR2 is SFDVKD. The CDR3 nucleotides are TGTGCCACCAGTGAAACGACTAGCGGGAGTATCCCTTCCTACAATGAGCAGTTCTTC. This sequence encodes CATSETTSGSIPSYNEQFF.

The V and J genes are TRBV19 and TRBJ1-1; D is undetermined. The CDR3 length is 13 residues. Germline V gene sequence: CDR1 LNHDA, CDR2 SQIVND (reference sequence). Trimming took off 6 bases at V and 7 bases at J, with 15 bases between the two ends. CDR3 protein: CASRLSGVHEAFF. The CDR3 DNA is TGTGCCAGTAGGCTTTCCGGGGTTCATGAAGCTTTCTTT.

This chain connects TRBV7-2 to TRBJ1-2; 9 nucleotides match TRBD1. The V gene end was trimmed by 4 bases and the J gene end by 6 bases; junction bases not matched to a gene: 9. There are 15 residues in the CDR3. Germline V gives CDR1 SGHTA, CDR2 FQGNSA. In nucleotides, the CDR3 is TGTGCCAGCAGCTCACGGGACAGGGAGTTTCATGGCTACACCTTC. Translation: CASSSRDREFHGYTF.

V usage is TRBV11-1 and J usage is TRBJ1-2, with 8 bases identical to TRBD1. CDR3 length: 13 residues. V lost 5 bases to trimming and J lost 5 bases; unmatched junction nucleotides: 4. Germline CDR1 reads SGHAT; CDR2 reads FQDESV (reference sequence). CDR3 nucleotides: TGTGCCAGCAGCCCTGGACAGGGTTATGGCTACACCTTC. Translating gives CASSPGQGYGYTF.

The rearrangement uses TRBV7-9 and TRBJ1-4; possibly TRBD1 for D (6 bases). This CDR3 has 15 residues. CDR1 and CDR2 from the germline V gene are SEHNR and FQNEAQ (reference sequence). V dropped 5 bases and J dropped 5 bases, with 15 bases sitting between them. This CDR3 is CASSLNRDGNEKLFF. The CDR3 nucleotides are TGTGCCAGCAGCCTTAACAGGGACGGGAATGAAAAACTGTTTTTT.

The chain joins TRBV3-1 (or the pseudogene TRBV3-2) to TRBJ2-4, with TRBD2 identical over 7 bases. This CDR3 spans 15 amino acids. The V segment lost 1 base and the J segment 8 bases; nucleotides outside the gene matches: 8. The germline CDR1 and CDR2 sequences are LGHDT and YNNKEL (reference sequence). The CDR3, as DNA: TGTGCCAGCAGCCAAGGGAGACTAGCTGGGGACATTCAGTACTTC. Translating it yields CASSQGRLAGDIQYF.

V usage is TRBV5-1 and J usage is TRBJ2-3; 13 bases are a match to TRBD2. There are 15 residues in the CDR3. Germline V CDR1 and CDR2: SGHRS, YFSETQ. V dropped 3 bases and J dropped 9; count of bases not matched to a gene: 7. CDR3 protein: CASSWGTSGMETQYF. The CDR3 bases are TGCGCCAGCAGCTGGGGGACTAGCGGGATGGAAACGCAGTATTTT. Full variable domain (outside the CDR3, taken from reference TRBV5-1 and TRBJ2-3): KAGVTQTPRYLIKTRGQQVTLSCSPISGHRSVSWYQQTPGQGLQFLFEYFSETQRNKGNFPGRFSGRQFSNSRSEMNVSTLELGDSALYLCASSWGTSGMETQYFGPGTRLTVL.

This chain uses TRBV27 with TRBJ2-7; a weak D match, TRBD1 (5 bases). Trimming shortened V by 6 bases and J by 3 bases, and 18 bases separated the two germline ends. Germline-derived CDR1 and CDR2 are MNHEY and SMNVEV (reference sequence). The CDR3 runs to 15 residues. The CDR3 bases are TGTGCCAGCAGCCCCTCTTCCGGCAGGGACTACGAGCAGTACTTC. Translation: CASSPSSGRDYEQYF.

To note about this clone: This CDR3 is also generated by other DNA sequences in the sample. The genes are TRBV12-3 or TRBV12-4 and TRBJ2-7; D gene unclear. CDR3 size: 12 residues. V was cut by 4 bases and J by 3 bases, with 7 bases left in between. In DNA form, the CDR3 reads TGTGCCAGCAGTTCCAACAGCTACGAGCAGTACTTC. It specifies CASSSNSYEQYF.

V is TRBV7-3 and J is TRBJ2-7, with D perhaps matching TRBD2 (6 bases). This CDR3 has 13 residues. Germline V lookup: CDR1 SGHTA, CDR2 FQGTGA. V lost 5 bases and J 6 bases, leaving 14 bases between the germline ends. CDR3 region: CASSPAVGGEQYF. The CDR3 DNA reads TGTGCCAGCAGCCCCGCGGTGGGGGGCGAGCAGTACTTC.

The rearrangement uses TRBV3-1 (or the pseudogene TRBV3-2) and TRBJ1-5; D not resolved. The CDR3 runs to 12 residues. The V gene lost 0 bases and the J gene lost 6 bases, with 3 bases spanning the gap. Per germline, CDR1 LGHDT and CDR2 YNNKEL (reference sequence). The CDR3 nucleotides read TGTGCCAGCAGCCAAGACCGTCAGCCCCAGCATTTT. Its protein product is CASSQDRQPQHF.

The rearrangement uses TRBV18 and TRBJ1-1, with D unclear. The germline V and J ends were trimmed by 6 bases and 3 bases, with 11 bases remaining between them. Germline CDR1 and CDR2: KGHSH and LQKENI. CDR3 size: 13 residues. CDR3 coding DNA: TGTGCCAGCTCGGGCACAACTTACACTGAAGCTTTCTTT. It translates to CASSGTTYTEAFF.

The CDR3 reads CASRQGAFDEQYF. The CDR3 DNA reads as TGTGCCAGCCGACAGGGGGCATTCGACGAGCAGTACTTC. The genes are TRBV2 and TRBJ2-7; 10 bases are a match to TRBD1. Germline V gives CDR1 SNHLY, CDR2 FYNNEI. The CDR3 is made up of 13 amino acids. Trimming took 8 bases from V and 5 from J; bases not matched to a gene: 6.

Of note for this clone: Other DNA sequences in the same sample also yield this CDR3. The DNA of the CDR3 is TGTGCCAGCTCACCACCGTCAGGGACCTACGAGCAGTACTTC. It translates to CASSPPSGTYEQYF. The genes are TRBV18 and TRBJ2-7; a weak D match, TRBD1 (5 bases). The CDR3 loop spans 14 amino acids. The V gene's germline CDR1 is KGHSH and CDR2 LQKENI. Trimming removed 0 bases from V and 2 bases from J, with 8 bases in between.

The V call is TRBV30, the J call TRBJ1-4; 7 bases fit TRBD1. Germline V lookup: CDR1 GTSNPN, CDR2 SVGIG (reference sequence). The ends lost 3 bases at V and 6 bases at J; junction bases unmatched: 10. CDR3 size: 15 residues. CDR3 amino acids: CAWRLFGTADEKLFF. CDR3 nucleotide sequence: TGTGCCTGGAGGTTGTTCGGGACAGCGGATGAAAAACTGTTTTTT.

The rearrangement links TRBV27 to TRBJ2-3, with 7 bases that match TRBD2. Losses at the gene ends were 6 bases for V and 5 bases for J; bases not matched to a gene: 14. CDR1 and CDR2 (germline): MNHEY, SMNVEV (reference sequence). The CDR3 runs to 16 residues. CDR3 DNA sequence: TGTGCCAGCAGCCTCCACCGGGACTACCGGGGAGATACGCAGTATTTT. As protein: CASSLHRDYRGDTQYF.

The chain joins TRBV24-1 to TRBJ2-4, with D tentatively TRBD2 (5 bases). This CDR3 region has 15 residues. Germline assignment: CDR1 KGHDR and CDR2 SFDVKD. V lost 1 base to trimming and J lost 3 bases, with 9 bases between them. CDR3 sequence reads: CATSDFKGDKNIQYF. CDR3 DNA sequence: TGTGCCACCAGTGATTTTAAGGGAGACAAAAACATTCAGTACTTC.

This clone appeared a single time. This rearrangement joins TRBV29-1 to TRBJ1-4, with 8 bases matching TRBD1. The V segment lost 1 base and the J segment 8 bases; nucleotides outside the gene matches: 12. Germline CDR1 and CDR2: SQVTM and ANQGSEA. The CDR3 has 16 residues. CDR3 in DNA: TGCAGCGTTGAAGGAGGACAGGGTAGCGGTGGGGAAAAACTGTTTTTT. It encodes CSVEGGQGSGGEKLFF.

This clone was seen a handful of times. V usage is TRBV28 and J usage is TRBJ2-7; 10 bases are a match to TRBD1. CDR3 length equals 18 residues. Per germline, CDR1 MDHEN and CDR2 SYDVKM. J lost 4 bases, V lost 5 bases, and 17 bases had no gene match. CDR3 DNA sequence: TGTGCCAGCAGTCCCCCCGACCCCTGGACAGGGGGGAAGTACGAGCAGTACTTC. It translates to CASSPPDPWTGGKYEQYF.

This chain connects TRBV3-1 (or the pseudogene TRBV3-2) to TRBJ2-4, with 7 bases that match TRBD2. Germline CDR1 is LGHDT and CDR2 is YNNKEL (reference sequence). The CDR3 length is 14 residues. The junction had 10 bases not matched to a gene; V was cut back by 0 bases and J by 14 bases. The DNA for the CDR3 is TGTGCCAGCAGCCAAGATGAGCGGGACGTAGGAAAGTACTTC. This codes for CASSQDERDVGKYF.

CDR3 nucleotide sequence: TGTGCCAGCAGGCTACCGAGTAGGGCAGGGACTATGGGCTACACCTTC. It codes for CASRLPSRAGTMGYTF. The chain has TRBV28 and TRBJ1-2, with D possibly TRBD1 on 5 matching bases. The V gene's germline CDR1 is MDHEN and CDR2 SYDVKM. This CDR3 comprises 16 residues. V was shortened by 6 bases and J by 8 bases, with 25 bases between the two germline ends.

CDR3 residues: CASSLREWSTDTQYF. The CDR3 bases are TGTGCCAGCAGCTTGCGGGAGTGGAGCACAGATACGCAGTATTTT. The rearrangement links TRBV5-5 to TRBJ2-3; possible D gene TRBD2, 6 bases. The V end was cut by 1 base, the J end by 0 bases, with 9 bases between. The CDR3 contains 15 residues. The germline V gene encodes CDR1 SGHKS and CDR2 YYEKEE (reference sequence).

V usage is TRBV5-4 and J usage is TRBJ1-4, with 7 bases identical to TRBD1. The CDR3 consists of 16 residues. The germline V gene encodes CDR1 SGHNT and CDR2 YYREEE (reference sequence). Germline trimming cut 4 bases from V and 0 bases from J; bases unmatched to any gene: 6. The CDR3 DNA reads as TGTGCCAGCAGCGTGGGACAGAACCCAACTAATGAAAAACTGTTTTTT. Translating it yields CASSVGQNPTNEKLFF.

This clone was observed once. This chain connects TRBV30 to TRBJ2-7, with a weak D call TRBD2 (5 bases). The CDR3 has 13 residues. Per the germline V gene, CDR1 is GTSNPN and CDR2 is SVGIG (reference sequence). Between the trimmed V and J ends, which lost 7 bases and 4 bases, there was a span of 17 bases. The CDR3 bases are TGTGCCTTTAGAGGGCGGAACCGTTACGAGCAGTACTTC. Its protein is CAFRGRNRYEQYF. Drawing the rest from reference TRBV30 and TRBJ2-7, the complete variable domain is SQTIHQWPATLVQPVGSPLSLECTVEGTSNPNLYWYRQAAGRGLQLLFYSVGIGQISSEVPQNLSASRPQDRQFILSSKKLLLSDSGFYLCAFRGRNRYEQYFGPGTRLTVT.

The chain joins TRBV5-1 to TRBJ1-1; 10 nucleotides agree with TRBD1. V shed 4 bases and J 0 bases; nucleotides not matched to a gene: 6. This CDR3 is 16 amino acids long. Germline V gene data show CDR1 as SGHRS and CDR2 as YFSETQ. CDR3 nucleotide sequence: TGCGCCAGCAGCCCGGACAGGGGGGTTTTGAACACTGAAGCTTTCTTT. Amino acids: CASSPDRGVLNTEAFF.